The rows below give T cell receptor beta chains drawn from one sample of a study of blood T cell repertoires in COVID-19. The protocol was immunoSEQ multiplex PCR, while the TCRdb copy is restricted to in-frame clones and leaves out a portion. This table has 60,000 to 70,000 clones, roughly 88% appearing once. What was sequenced was peripheral blood. These receptors were collected from a woman in her fifties or sixties with COVID-19, enrolled during active disease. Each CDR3 is given with its conserved first and last residue. Fields, in order: D gene, J gene, clone size, V gene, CDR3 DNA, CDR3 protein. D genes are given only for firm matches. Clone size is given for some rows only: seen once, a few or many times, or a class if the clone is expanded.

d_gene: TRBD1
j_gene: TRBJ1-4
abundance: .
v_gene: TRBV4-1
CDR3nt: TGCGCCAGCAGCCAAGATGGCACAGGGGGCGAAAAACTGTTTTTT
CDR3aa: CASSQDGTGGEKLFF

d_gene: .
j_gene: TRBJ2-7
abundance: .
v_gene: TRBV9
CDR3nt: TGTGCCAGCAGCGTAGATATATATGAAAAGACAGGGACTCCCTACGAGCAGTACTTC
CDR3aa: CASSVDIYEKTGTPYEQYF

d_gene: .
j_gene: TRBJ1-1
abundance: .
v_gene: TRBV30
CDR3nt: TGTGCCTGGCAGTTACAGCCGAACACTGAAGCTTTCTTT
CDR3aa: CAWQLQPNTEAFF

d_gene: TRBD1
j_gene: TRBJ1-2
abundance: .
v_gene: TRBV2
CDR3nt: TGTGCCAGCAGTCACTCCGGGACAGGCGATTTTTACTCTAACTATGGCTACACCTTC
CDR3aa: CASSHSGTGDFYSNYGYTF

d_gene: .
j_gene: TRBJ1-2
abundance: few
v_gene: TRBV4-3
CDR3nt: TGCGCCAGCAGCCAAGATCGGATGGGAGGCTATGGCTACACCTTC
CDR3aa: CASSQDRMGGYGYTF

d_gene: .
j_gene: TRBJ2-1
abundance: .
v_gene: TRBV6-4
CDR3nt: TGTGCCAGCAGTGAGCACATAGCCGGTGAGCAGTTCTTC
CDR3aa: CASSEHIAGEQFF

d_gene: .
j_gene: TRBJ1-6
abundance: .
v_gene: TRBV27
CDR3nt: TGTGCCAGCAGGACAGCCTATAATTCACCCCTCCACTTT
CDR3aa: CASRTAYNSPLHF

d_gene: TRBD1
j_gene: TRBJ1-6
abundance: .
v_gene: TRBV9
CDR3nt: TGTGCCAGCAGCGTAGGGGGGACAGGGGGTTCACCCCTCCACTTT
CDR3aa: CASSVGGTGGSPLHF

d_gene: TRBD2
j_gene: TRBJ2-1
abundance: .
v_gene: TRBV19
CDR3nt: TGTGCCAGTCGCTCACTAGCGGGGTACAATGAGCAGTTCTTC
CDR3aa: CASRSLAGYNEQFF

d_gene: .
j_gene: TRBJ2-7
abundance: .
v_gene: TRBV29-1
CDR3nt: TGCAGCGTTGAACGGGACACACCATACGAGCAGTACTTC
CDR3aa: CSVERDTPYEQYF

d_gene: .
j_gene: TRBJ1-2
abundance: few
v_gene: TRBV5-1
CDR3nt: TGCGCCAGCAGCCCGGTCCCCGGTGACTATGGCTACACCTTC
CDR3aa: CASSPVPGDYGYTF

d_gene: TRBD2
j_gene: TRBJ2-1
abundance: .
v_gene: TRBV11-3
CDR3nt: TGTGCCAGCAGCTTCGCAGCGGGGGCCTCCTACAATGAGCAGTTCTTC
CDR3aa: CASSFAAGASYNEQFF

d_gene: TRBD1
j_gene: TRBJ1-1
abundance: .
v_gene: TRBV18
CDR3nt: TGTGCCAGCTCACCATCGACAGGGATAAGCACTGAAGCTTTCTTT
CDR3aa: CASSPSTGISTEAFF

d_gene: TRBD1
j_gene: TRBJ2-3
abundance: .
v_gene: TRBV6-2/TRBV6-3
CDR3nt: TGTGCCAGCAGTGCCAGAACCGGGACAGTGGAGACAGATACGCAGTATTTT
CDR3aa: CASSARTGTVETDTQYF

d_gene: TRBD1
j_gene: TRBJ1-1
abundance: .
v_gene: TRBV3-1/TRBV3-2
CDR3nt: TGTGCCAGCAGCCCGTTGACAGGGGGCGTCGCTGAAGCTTTCTTT
CDR3aa: CASSPLTGGVAEAFF

d_gene: TRBD1
j_gene: TRBJ1-2
abundance: .
v_gene: TRBV2
CDR3nt: TGTGCCAGAGACAGGGGAGCGGGGGGCTACACCTTC
CDR3aa: CARDRGAGGYTF

d_gene: .
j_gene: TRBJ2-7
abundance: .
v_gene: TRBV5-4
CDR3nt: TGTGCCAGCAGCTTGGGAGGGAGAGGCCCCCTCGAGCAGTACTTC
CDR3aa: CASSLGGRGPLEQYF

d_gene: .
j_gene: TRBJ1-4
abundance: .
v_gene: TRBV12-5
CDR3nt: TGTGCTAGTGGTTTGGTAGAGGCAGGGCTCTATGAAAAACTGTTTTTT
CDR3aa: CASGLVEAGLYEKLFF

d_gene: .
j_gene: TRBJ2-7
abundance: few
v_gene: TRBV6-5
CDR3nt: TGTGCCAGCAGCTTCGACAGAACCTACGAGCAGTACTTC
CDR3aa: CASSFDRTYEQYF

d_gene: .
j_gene: TRBJ1-5
abundance: .
v_gene: TRBV4-1
CDR3nt: TGCGCCAGCAGCCAAGATCGATACAGGGTGGATCAGCCCCAGCATTTT
CDR3aa: CASSQDRYRVDQPQHF

d_gene: .
j_gene: TRBJ2-2
abundance: .
v_gene: TRBV3-1/TRBV3-2
CDR3nt: TGTGCCAGCAGCCAAAATACAGGAGCCGGGGAGCTGTTTTTT
CDR3aa: CASSQNTGAGELFF

d_gene: .
j_gene: TRBJ1-4
abundance: .
v_gene: TRBV4-1
CDR3nt: TGCGCCTCACGTGACAGTTTAACTAATGAAAAACTGTTTTTT
CDR3aa: CASRDSLTNEKLFF

d_gene: .
j_gene: TRBJ2-3
abundance: .
v_gene: TRBV27
CDR3nt: TGTGCCAGCAGTTTGATCCAGACTAGTCGAGATACGCAGTATTTT
CDR3aa: CASSLIQTSRDTQYF

d_gene: .
j_gene: TRBJ2-1
abundance: .
v_gene: TRBV7-2
CDR3nt: TGTGCCAGCAGCTTTTTCCATGCGGGCGGTAATGAGCAGTTCTTC
CDR3aa: CASSFFHAGGNEQFF

d_gene: TRBD2
j_gene: TRBJ2-3
abundance: once
v_gene: TRBV9
CDR3nt: TGTGCCAGCAGCGTAGAGGCGGGGCGGGAGATCGGAGATACGCAGTATTTT
CDR3aa: CASSVEAGREIGDTQYF

d_gene: TRBD1
j_gene: TRBJ1-2
abundance: few
v_gene: TRBV7-9
CDR3nt: TGTGCCAGCAGTCGGACAGGCCAGGCTTCTAACTATGGCTACACCTTC
CDR3aa: CASSRTGQASNYGYTF

d_gene: .
j_gene: TRBJ2-7
abundance: once
v_gene: TRBV27
CDR3nt: TGTGCCAGCACTTCAGGGTGGCTTCCCTACGAGCAGTACTTC
CDR3aa: CASTSGWLPYEQYF

d_gene: TRBD1
j_gene: TRBJ2-2
abundance: .
v_gene: TRBV9
CDR3nt: TGTGCCAGCAGCGCCCGACAGGGACCCACCGGGGAGCTGTTTTTT
CDR3aa: CASSARQGPTGELFF

d_gene: TRBD1
j_gene: TRBJ2-7
abundance: .
v_gene: TRBV9
CDR3nt: TGTGCCAGCAGCGCAGGACAGGGGGGAGGCGAGCAGTACTTC
CDR3aa: CASSAGQGGGEQYF

d_gene: TRBD2
j_gene: TRBJ2-5
abundance: few
v_gene: TRBV5-4
CDR3nt: TGTGCCAGCAGCCCGTCCCTCGGACTAGCGCCTCCAGGGGCCCAAGAGACCCAGTACTTC
CDR3aa: CASSPSLGLAPPGAQETQYF

d_gene: TRBD1
j_gene: TRBJ2-2
abundance: once
v_gene: TRBV10-3
CDR3nt: TGTGCCATCAGGGGACAGGGGGATGCCGGGGAGCTGTTTTTT
CDR3aa: CAIRGQGDAGELFF

d_gene: .
j_gene: TRBJ2-1
abundance: .
v_gene: TRBV6-2/TRBV6-3
CDR3nt: TGTGCCAGCAGTTACGGGCGCAGTCCCCGGGGGACTGAGCAGTTCTTC
CDR3aa: CASSYGRSPRGTEQFF

d_gene: TRBD1
j_gene: TRBJ1-1
abundance: .
v_gene: TRBV19
CDR3nt: TGTGCCAGTAGTACCAAACAGGGGGCGGGCACTGAAGCTTTCTTT
CDR3aa: CASSTKQGAGTEAFF

d_gene: .
j_gene: TRBJ2-1
abundance: once
v_gene: TRBV18
CDR3nt: TGTGCCAGCTCACCACCGGGTCAGGGGAGTAATTGGAATGAGCAGTTCTTC
CDR3aa: CASSPPGQGSNWNEQFF

d_gene: .
j_gene: TRBJ1-2
abundance: .
v_gene: TRBV7-2
CDR3nt: TGTGCCAGCAGCCCAACGCGGGGCAACTATGGCTACACCTTC
CDR3aa: CASSPTRGNYGYTF

d_gene: TRBD2
j_gene: TRBJ2-3
abundance: .
v_gene: TRBV30
CDR3nt: TGTGCCTGGAGTGCCGGGACTAGCGGGAGCTTTTTAGATACGCAGTATTTT
CDR3aa: CAWSAGTSGSFLDTQYF

d_gene: TRBD2
j_gene: TRBJ2-1
abundance: .
v_gene: TRBV7-9
CDR3nt: TGTGCCAGCAGCTCTAGCGGGCGCGGGGACAATGAGCAGTTCTTC
CDR3aa: CASSSSGRGDNEQFF

d_gene: .
j_gene: TRBJ1-2
abundance: .
v_gene: TRBV21-1
CDR3nt: TGTGCCAGCAGCGCCCAGGAAGACTATGGCTACACCTTC
CDR3aa: CASSAQEDYGYTF

d_gene: TRBD2
j_gene: TRBJ2-1
abundance: .
v_gene: TRBV27
CDR3nt: TGTGCCAGCAGTCCGGGGACTAGCGGGAACAATGAGCAGTTCTTC
CDR3aa: CASSPGTSGNNEQFF

d_gene: .
j_gene: TRBJ2-5
abundance: .
v_gene: TRBV7-9
CDR3nt: TGTGCCAGCAGCTTAGTGGCCGTCCAAGAGACCCAGTACTTC
CDR3aa: CASSLVAVQETQYF

d_gene: TRBD1
j_gene: TRBJ1-2
abundance: .
v_gene: TRBV7-9
CDR3nt: TGTGCCAGCAGCCCTCCGACAGGGGTCATCTATGGCTACACCTTC
CDR3aa: CASSPPTGVIYGYTF

d_gene: .
j_gene: TRBJ2-1
abundance: .
v_gene: TRBV6-2/TRBV6-3
CDR3nt: TGTGCCAGCAGTTACTCTACAGGCGTCTCCTACAATGAGCAGTTCTTC
CDR3aa: CASSYSTGVSYNEQFF

d_gene: .
j_gene: TRBJ2-1
abundance: .
v_gene: TRBV4-1
CDR3nt: TGCGCCAGCAGCCAAGCAGGGCACAATGAGCAGTTCTTC
CDR3aa: CASSQAGHNEQFF

d_gene: .
j_gene: TRBJ2-7
abundance: .
v_gene: TRBV11-2
CDR3nt: TGTGCCAGCAGCCCGACAGTTCTTACATACGAGCAGTACTTC
CDR3aa: CASSPTVLTYEQYF

d_gene: TRBD2
j_gene: TRBJ2-2
abundance: .
v_gene: TRBV2
CDR3nt: TGTGCCAGCAGTGGAGAGGTAGCGGGAGGCCCCGGCGGGGAGCTGTTTTTT
CDR3aa: CASSGEVAGGPGGELFF

d_gene: .
j_gene: TRBJ1-4
abundance: few
v_gene: TRBV18
CDR3nt: TGTGCCAGCTCAACGGACTCGACAGAAAAACTGTTTTTT
CDR3aa: CASSTDSTEKLFF

d_gene: TRBD2
j_gene: TRBJ2-1
abundance: few
v_gene: TRBV11-2
CDR3nt: TGTGCCAGCGGATTCTTCGGACTAGCGGAAACCTACAATGAGCAGTTCTTC
CDR3aa: CASGFFGLAETYNEQFF

d_gene: .
j_gene: TRBJ2-2
abundance: .
v_gene: TRBV3-1/TRBV3-2
CDR3nt: TGTGCCAGCAGCCAAGAGGGAGAGGGCACCGGGGAGCTGTTTTTT
CDR3aa: CASSQEGEGTGELFF

d_gene: TRBD2
j_gene: TRBJ2-1
abundance: .
v_gene: TRBV30
CDR3nt: TGTGCCGGAACCTTTAGCGGGAGGATGGAGGAGCAGTTCTTC
CDR3aa: CAGTFSGRMEEQFF

d_gene: .
j_gene: TRBJ1-3
abundance: .
v_gene: TRBV18
CDR3nt: TGTGCCAGCTCACCCTCCGGAGTGGGGGGAGCTGGAAACACCATATATTTT
CDR3aa: CASSPSGVGGAGNTIYF

d_gene: TRBD1
j_gene: TRBJ1-2
abundance: .
v_gene: TRBV24-1
CDR3nt: TGTGCCACCAGGAACCCAAGATACGGACAGGGGGTGGGTGGCTACACCTTC
CDR3aa: CATRNPRYGQGVGGYTF

d_gene: .
j_gene: TRBJ1-5
abundance: .
v_gene: TRBV12-3/TRBV12-4
CDR3nt: TGTGCCAGCAGCTTAAGCGGGTTTCAGCCCCAGCATTTT
CDR3aa: CASSLSGFQPQHF

d_gene: TRBD1
j_gene: TRBJ1-2
abundance: .
v_gene: TRBV28
CDR3nt: TGTGCCAGCAGTTTCCCGGACAGGGGAATCTATGGCTACACCTTC
CDR3aa: CASSFPDRGIYGYTF

d_gene: TRBD1
j_gene: TRBJ2-7
abundance: .
v_gene: TRBV7-2
CDR3nt: TGTGCCAGCAGCTTGGGGACAGGGCCCTACGAGCAGTACTTC
CDR3aa: CASSLGTGPYEQYF

d_gene: .
j_gene: TRBJ1-2
abundance: .
v_gene: TRBV3-1/TRBV3-2
CDR3nt: TGTGCCAGCAGCCAAGATCGGGCTAACTATGGCTACACCTTC
CDR3aa: CASSQDRANYGYTF

d_gene: .
j_gene: TRBJ2-2
abundance: .
v_gene: TRBV7-2
CDR3nt: TGTGCCAGCACTTCGAGGGCGGCAGGGAGGTCCGGGGAGCTGTTTTTT
CDR3aa: CASTSRAAGRSGELFF

d_gene: .
j_gene: TRBJ2-7
abundance: .
v_gene: TRBV2
CDR3nt: TGTGCCAGCACCCTAGGGGGCTACGAGCAGTACTTC
CDR3aa: CASTLGGYEQYF